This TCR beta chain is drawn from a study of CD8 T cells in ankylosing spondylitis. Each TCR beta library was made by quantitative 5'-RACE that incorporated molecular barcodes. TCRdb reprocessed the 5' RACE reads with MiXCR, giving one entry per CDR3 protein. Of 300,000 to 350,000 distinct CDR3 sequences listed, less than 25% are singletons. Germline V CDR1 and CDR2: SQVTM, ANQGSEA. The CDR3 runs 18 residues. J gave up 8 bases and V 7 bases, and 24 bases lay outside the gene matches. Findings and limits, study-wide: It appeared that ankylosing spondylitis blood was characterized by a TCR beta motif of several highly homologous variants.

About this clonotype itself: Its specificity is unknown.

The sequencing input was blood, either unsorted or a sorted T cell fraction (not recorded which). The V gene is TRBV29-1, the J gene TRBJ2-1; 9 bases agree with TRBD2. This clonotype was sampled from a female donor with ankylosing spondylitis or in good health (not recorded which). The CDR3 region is CSATTLVRAGGPADEQFF. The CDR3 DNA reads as TGCAGCGCAACTACACTCGTTCGGGCGGGAGGGCCGGCTGATGAGCAGTTCTTC.